These 10 T cell receptor beta chains were all obtained from the same sample, sequenced in a study of human thymus T cells. Resections that were taken during corrective heart surgery supplied the thymus tissue. Generated by immunoSEQ multiplex PCR, the TCRdb table keeps only in-frame clones and is missing some. Among tens of thousands of clones listed, 85% to 95% were seen once. The sample taken for sequencing was thymus tissue. The source of these receptors is a girl under three years old with a congenital heart defect but otherwise immunologically healthy.

This chain links TRBV21-1 with TRBJ2-1. TRBV21-1 is reported as a pseudogene. This CDR3 has 16 amino acids. This CDR3 is CASSKASVTKTNEQFF. The CDR3 DNA follows: TGTGCCAGCAGCAAAGCCTCCGTCACGAAAACCAATGAGCAGTTCTTC.

The V and J genes are TRBV19 and TRBJ1-1; no firm D call. This CDR3 spans 14 amino acids. CDR1 and CDR2 from the germline V gene are LNHDA and SQIVND (reference sequence). Trimming pared 1 base from V and 4 bases from J, leaving 10 bases between. The CDR3 loop is CASSIGISPTEAFF. The CDR3 DNA follows: TGTGCCAGTAGTATAGGAATTTCCCCCACTGAAGCTTTCTTT.

The chain combines TRBV27 with TRBJ1-4, with 8 positions matching TRBD1. This CDR3 has 15 amino acids. V dropped 9 bases and J dropped 1; count of bases not matched to a gene: 7. From germline, CDR1 is MNHEY and CDR2 SMNVEV (reference sequence). CDR3 in amino acids: CARDETGGTNEKLFF. The CDR3 DNA reads as TGTGCCAGGGATGAAACAGGGGGAACTAATGAAAAACTGTTTTTT.

V gene TRBV5-6 combines with J gene TRBJ2-4, with D possibly being TRBD1 (6 bases). CDR3 length equals 18 residues. CDR1 is SGHDT and CDR2 is YYEEEE in the germline V gene. Trimming took 1 base from V and 0 from J, leaving 17 bases between them. The CDR3 DNA sequence: TGTGCCAGCAGCTTGACCCGGACAGCTGTATTAGCCAAAAACATTCAGTACTTC. This sequence encodes CASSLTRTAVLAKNIQYF.

The V and J genes are TRBV6-1 and TRBJ2-5; 9 positions agree with TRBD1. The germline gives CDR1 MNHNS, CDR2 SASEGT. The length of the CDR3 is 15 residues. The trim removed 5 bases at V and 4 bases at J, leaving 8 bases unmatched. CDR3 in DNA: TGTGCCAGCAGTTCCGGGACAGGGAAGTCAGAGACCCAGTACTTC. This gives the protein CASSSGTGKSETQYF.

This clone has only one observation. The chain carries TRBV28 and TRBJ2-1, with TRBD2 matching over 15 bases. This CDR3 region has 18 residues. The V and J ends lost 6 bases and 1 base, in that order; junction bases with no gene match: 7. In germline, CDR1 is MDHEN, CDR2 SYDVKM. The CDR3 is CASSPGGTSGRSYNEQFF. The DNA of the CDR3 is TGTGCCAGCAGCCCAGGGGGGACTAGCGGGAGGTCCTACAATGAGCAGTTCTTC. The complete variable domain, with remaining parts taken from reference TRBV28 and TRBJ2-1, reads DVKVTQSSRYLVKRTGEKVFLECVQDMDHENMFWYRQDPGLGLRLIYFSYDVKMKEKGDIPEGYSVSREKKERFSLILESASTNQTSMYLCASSPGGTSGRSYNEQFFGPGTRLTVL.

The rearrangement links TRBV2 to TRBJ2-2, with TRBD1 identical over 9 bases. V gave up 0 bases and J gave up 7 bases; unmatched junction bases: 9. Germline V gene sequence: CDR1 SNHLY, CDR2 FYNNEI. This CDR3 region has 17 residues. The CDR3: CASSEAGTGGCGGELFF. The DNA of the CDR3 is TGTGCCAGCAGTGAAGCGGGTACAGGGGGCTGTGGCGGGGAGCTGTTTTTT.

This rearrangement joins TRBV12-5 to TRBJ1-5; 7 bases fit TRBD1. There are 15 residues in the CDR3. Germline V gene data show CDR1 as LGHNT and CDR2 as FRNRAP. Trimming took 5 bases from V and 3 from J; bases not matched to a gene: 7. The CDR3 region is CASGHPGQYNQPQHF. Written as DNA, the CDR3 is TGTGCTAGTGGTCACCCGGGACAGTACAATCAGCCCCAGCATTTT.

This clone was picked up one time. This rearrangement joins TRBV11-2 to TRBJ1-4, with D tentatively TRBD1 (5 bases). V was clipped by 4 bases and J by 0 bases, with 18 bases between them. This CDR3 comprises 18 residues. Germline-derived CDR1 and CDR2 are SGHAT and FQNNGV. The CDR3 reads CASSSLEFSGATNEKLFF. In nucleotides, the CDR3 is TGTGCCAGCAGCTCCCTAGAGTTTTCGGGGGCAACTAATGAAAAACTGTTTTTT.

The chain joins TRBV19 to TRBJ2-1; 8 nucleotides match TRBD2. Germline V CDR1 and CDR2: LNHDA, SQIVND (reference sequence). J gave up 4 bases and V 3 bases, and 8 bases lay outside the gene matches. The CDR3 contains 16 residues. The CDR3 sequence: CASSITAGAGYNEQFF. The CDR3 nucleotides read TGTGCCAGTAGTATCACAGCGGGAGCTGGGTACAATGAGCAGTTCTTC. Using reference TRBV19 and TRBJ2-1 for the parts outside the CDR3, the full variable domain is DGGITQSPKYLFRKEGQNVTLSCEQNLNHDAMYWYRQDPGQGLRLIYYSQIVNDFQKGDIAEGYSVSREKKESFPLTVTSAQKNPTAFYLCASSITAGAGYNEQFFGPGTRLTVL.